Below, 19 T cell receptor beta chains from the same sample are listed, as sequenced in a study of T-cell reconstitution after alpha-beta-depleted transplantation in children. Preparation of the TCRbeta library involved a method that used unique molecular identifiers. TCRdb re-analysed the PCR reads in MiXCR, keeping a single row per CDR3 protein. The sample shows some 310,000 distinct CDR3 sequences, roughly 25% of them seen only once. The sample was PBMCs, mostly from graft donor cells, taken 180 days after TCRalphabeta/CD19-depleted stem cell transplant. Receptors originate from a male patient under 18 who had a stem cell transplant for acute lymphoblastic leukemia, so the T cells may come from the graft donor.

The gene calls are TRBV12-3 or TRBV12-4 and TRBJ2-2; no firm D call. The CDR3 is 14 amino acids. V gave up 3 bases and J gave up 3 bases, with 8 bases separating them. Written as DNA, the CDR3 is TGTGCCAGCAGTTTCTTTGTGGACACCGGGGAGCTGTTTTTT. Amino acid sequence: CASSFFVDTGELFF.

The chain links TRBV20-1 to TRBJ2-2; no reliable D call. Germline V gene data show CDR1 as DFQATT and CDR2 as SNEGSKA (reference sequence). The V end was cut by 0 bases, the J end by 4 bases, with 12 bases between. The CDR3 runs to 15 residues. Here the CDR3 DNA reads TGCAGTGCTAGAGATTCCCCTACCTTCACCGGGGAGCTGTTTTTT. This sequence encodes CSARDSPTFTGELFF.

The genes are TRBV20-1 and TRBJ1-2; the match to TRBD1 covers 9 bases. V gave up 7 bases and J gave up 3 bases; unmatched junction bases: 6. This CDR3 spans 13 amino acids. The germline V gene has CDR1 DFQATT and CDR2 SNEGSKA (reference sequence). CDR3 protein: CSVPGQGYYGYTF. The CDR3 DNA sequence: TGCAGTGTCCCGGGACAGGGTTACTATGGCTACACCTTC.

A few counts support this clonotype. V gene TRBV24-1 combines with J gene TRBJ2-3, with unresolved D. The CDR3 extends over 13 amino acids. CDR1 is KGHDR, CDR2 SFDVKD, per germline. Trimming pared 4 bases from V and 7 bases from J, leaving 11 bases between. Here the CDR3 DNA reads TGTGCCACCAGTGACGACGCCTTCCATACGCAGTATTTT. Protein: CATSDDAFHTQYF.

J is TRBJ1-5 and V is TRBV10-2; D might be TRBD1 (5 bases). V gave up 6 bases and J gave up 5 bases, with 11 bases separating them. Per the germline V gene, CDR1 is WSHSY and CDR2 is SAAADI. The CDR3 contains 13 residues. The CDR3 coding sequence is TGCGCCAGCAGCAAGCAGGGATATCAGCCCCAGCATTTT. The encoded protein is CASSKQGYQPQHF.

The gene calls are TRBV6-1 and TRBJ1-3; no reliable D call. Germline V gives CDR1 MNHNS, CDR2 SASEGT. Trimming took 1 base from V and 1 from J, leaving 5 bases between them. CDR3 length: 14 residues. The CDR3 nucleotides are TGTGCCAGCAGTGAAGTGGTTTCTGGAAACACCATATATTTT. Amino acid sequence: CASSEVVSGNTIYF.

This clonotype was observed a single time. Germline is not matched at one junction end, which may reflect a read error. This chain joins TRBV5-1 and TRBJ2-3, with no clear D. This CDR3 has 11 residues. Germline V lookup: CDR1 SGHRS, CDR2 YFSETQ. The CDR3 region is CSSSLTDTQYF. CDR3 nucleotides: TGCTCCAGCAGCTTAACAGATACGCAGTATTTT.

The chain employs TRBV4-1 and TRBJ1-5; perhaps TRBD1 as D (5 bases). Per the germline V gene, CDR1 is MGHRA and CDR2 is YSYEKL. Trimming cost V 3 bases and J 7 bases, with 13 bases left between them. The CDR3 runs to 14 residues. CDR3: CASSQRQGEQPQHF. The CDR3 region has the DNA TGCGCCAGCAGCCAGAGGCAGGGAGAACAGCCCCAGCATTTT.

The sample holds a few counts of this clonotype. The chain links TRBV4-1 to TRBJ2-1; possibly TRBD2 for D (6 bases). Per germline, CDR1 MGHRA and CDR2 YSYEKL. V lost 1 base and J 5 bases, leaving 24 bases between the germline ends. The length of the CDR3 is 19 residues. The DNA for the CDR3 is TGCGCCAGCAGCCAAGGGTTCTACTTTAGGGACTTAAGCAACAATGAGCAGTTCTTC. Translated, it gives CASSQGFYFRDLSNNEQFF.

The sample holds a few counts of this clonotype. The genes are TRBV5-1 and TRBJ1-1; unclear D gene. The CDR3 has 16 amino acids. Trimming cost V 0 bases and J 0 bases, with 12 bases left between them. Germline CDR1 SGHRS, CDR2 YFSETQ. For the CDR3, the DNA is TGCGCCAGCAGCTTGGGGTGGAGATACCTGAACACTGAAGCTTTCTTT. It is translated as CASSLGWRYLNTEAFF.

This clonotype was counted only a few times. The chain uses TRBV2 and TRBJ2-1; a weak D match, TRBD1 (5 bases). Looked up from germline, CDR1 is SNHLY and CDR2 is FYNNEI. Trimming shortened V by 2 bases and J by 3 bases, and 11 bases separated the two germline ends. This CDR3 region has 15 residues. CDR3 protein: CASSEQGMVYNEQFF. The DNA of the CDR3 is TGTGCCAGCAGTGAACAGGGTATGGTCTACAATGAGCAGTTCTTC.

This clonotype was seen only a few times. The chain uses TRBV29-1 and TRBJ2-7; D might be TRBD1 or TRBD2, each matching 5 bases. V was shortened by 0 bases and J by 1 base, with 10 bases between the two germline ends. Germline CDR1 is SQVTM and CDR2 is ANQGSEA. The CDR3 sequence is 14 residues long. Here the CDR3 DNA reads TGCAGCGTTGAAGATGGTGGGGGTTCCTACGAGCAGTACTTC. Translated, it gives CSVEDGGGSYEQYF.

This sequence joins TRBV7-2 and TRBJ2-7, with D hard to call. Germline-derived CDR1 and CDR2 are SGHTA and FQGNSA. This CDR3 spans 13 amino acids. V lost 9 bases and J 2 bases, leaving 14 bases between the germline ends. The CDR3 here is CARGGKPTYEQYF. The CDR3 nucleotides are TGTGCCAGGGGTGGAAAACCTACCTACGAGCAGTACTTC.

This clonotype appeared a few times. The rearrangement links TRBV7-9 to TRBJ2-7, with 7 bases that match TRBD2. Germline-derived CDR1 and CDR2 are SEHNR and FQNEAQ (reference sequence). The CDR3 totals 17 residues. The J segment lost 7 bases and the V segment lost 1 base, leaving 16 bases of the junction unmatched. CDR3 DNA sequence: TGTGCCAGCAGCTTAGAGCCTCTTGGGGCGGGGGAGACGGAGCAGTACTTC. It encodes CASSLEPLGAGETEQYF.

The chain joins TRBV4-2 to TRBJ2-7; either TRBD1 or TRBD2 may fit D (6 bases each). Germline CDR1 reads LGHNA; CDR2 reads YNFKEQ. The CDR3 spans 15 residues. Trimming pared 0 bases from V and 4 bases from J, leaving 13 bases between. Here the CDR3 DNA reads TGTGCCAGCAGCCAAGATCGAGGGGGGAGGTACGAGCAGTACTTC. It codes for CASSQDRGGRYEQYF.

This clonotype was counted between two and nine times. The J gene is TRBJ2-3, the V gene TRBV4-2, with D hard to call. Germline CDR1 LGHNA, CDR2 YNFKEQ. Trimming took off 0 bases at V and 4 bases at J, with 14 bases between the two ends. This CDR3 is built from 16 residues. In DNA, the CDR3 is TGTGCCAGCAGCCAAGACCGGGCCTCTCTACCAGATACGCAGTATTTT. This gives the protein CASSQDRASLPDTQYF.

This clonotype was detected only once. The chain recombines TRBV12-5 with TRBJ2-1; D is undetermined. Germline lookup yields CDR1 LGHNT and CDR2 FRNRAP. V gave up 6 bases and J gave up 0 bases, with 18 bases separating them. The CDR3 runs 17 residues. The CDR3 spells CASGSWVTQSSYNEQFF. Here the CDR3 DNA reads TGTGCTAGTGGCTCGTGGGTAACACAGAGCTCCTACAATGAGCAGTTCTTC.

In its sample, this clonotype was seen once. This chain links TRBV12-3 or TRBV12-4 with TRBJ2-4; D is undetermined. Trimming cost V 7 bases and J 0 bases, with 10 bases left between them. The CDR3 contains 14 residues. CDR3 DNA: TGTGCCAGCATCACTTCACTAGCCAAAAACATTCAGTACTTC. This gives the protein CASITSLAKNIQYF.

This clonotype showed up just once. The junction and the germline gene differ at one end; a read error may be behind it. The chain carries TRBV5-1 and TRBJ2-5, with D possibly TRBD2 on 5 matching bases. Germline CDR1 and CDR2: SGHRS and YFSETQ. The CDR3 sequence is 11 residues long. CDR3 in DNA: TGCGCCAGCAGCTTCGGGGAGACCCAGTCCTTC. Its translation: CASSFGETQSF.